This T cell receptor beta chain was captured in a study of STAT3 mutations in large granular lymphocyte leukemia. Points from the study as a whole: Every T-LGLL patient had at least one immunodominant TCRbeta clonotype. TCR clonotype switching after therapy occurred in about 30% of the 18 patients.

The V gene's germline CDR1 is LNHDA and CDR2 SQIVND (reference sequence). The V end was cut by 10 bases, the J end by 5 bases, with 20 bases between. The CDR3 is made up of 14 amino acids. This clone appeared once. Its cognate antigen is unknown. TCRdb's table, derived via immunoSEQ multiplex PCR, lists solely in-frame clones and lacks some. The sample lists roughly 11,000 clones; 75% to 80% were seen once. This sequence originates from a man between 60 and 75 years old with T-cell large granular lymphocyte leukemia. Some clones in this sample may be carry-over from other donors' samples. Specimen: peripheral blood mononuclear cells. The chain uses TRBV19 and TRBJ1-2, with D tentatively TRBD1 (5 bases). CDR3 nucleotides: TGTGCCACAGGGCGGAGGGAAGTTGGTTATGGCTACACCTTC. It translates to CATGRREVGYGYTF.